This is a list of T cell receptor beta chains from one sample in a study of memory CD4+ T cells and cytomegalovirus serostatus. The repertoire was sequenced with immunoSEQ multiplex PCR; TCRdb's copy has only in-frame clones and lacks some. Among 27,000 or so clones, around 75% were seen once, and the ten largest hold 0.68%. Source material: memory CD4+ T cells from blood. The receptors were gathered from an adult in good health and CMV-seronegative. The CDR3 runs from the conserved cysteine through the conserved F or W. Fields, in order: V gene, clone size, J gene, CDR3 length, D gene, CDR3 protein, CDR3 DNA. A D gene is named only where the DNA matches it firmly. The size of a clone is reported for some rows only, either as once, few or many, or as a class for expanded clones.

TRBV7-9	-	TRBJ1-2	11	-	CASSLAQGYTF	TGTGCCAGCAGCTTAGCGCAAGGCTACACCTTC
TRBV25-1	once	TRBJ2-7	15	TRBD1	CASSESGTGFYEQYF	TGTGCCAGCAGTGAATCAGGGACAGGGTTCTACGAGCAGTACTTC
TRBV18	-	TRBJ1-4	15	TRBD1	CASSPPGQGVQKLFF	TGTGCCAGCTCACCACCGGGACAGGGGGTTCAAAAACTGTTTTTT
TRBV7-9	once	TRBJ2-1	13	-	CASSAWTYNEQFF	TGTGCCAGCAGCGCCTGGACCTACAATGAGCAGTTCTTC
TRBV4-3	once	TRBJ1-1	13	-	CASSQLQGGEAFF	TGCGCCAGCAGCCAACTACAGGGAGGGGAAGCTTTCTTT
TRBV7-2	-	TRBJ1-4	14	-	CASSSGVFDEKLFF	TGTGCCAGCAGCTCTGGGGTATTTGATGAAAAACTGTTTTTT
TRBV10-1	-	TRBJ2-3	15	TRBD2	CASSPGAGGQHTQYF	TGCGCCAGCAGTCCTGGAGCGGGGGGGCAGCATACGCAGTATTTT
TRBV5-1	-	TRBJ1-1	13	-	CASSFDQGTEAFF	TGCGCCAGCAGCTTTGATCAGGGCACTGAAGCTTTCTTT
TRBV5-1	-	TRBJ2-3	15	-	CASSFGRDATDTQYF	TGCGCCAGCAGCTTTGGCAGGGATGCCACAGATACGCAGTATTTT
TRBV2	-	TRBJ1-1	15	TRBD1	CASNERDRGRTEAFF	TGTGCCAGCAACGAACGTGACAGGGGGCGGACTGAAGCTTTCTTT
TRBV7-6	-	TRBJ2-6	18	-	CASSLNRPSSSGANVLTF	TGTGCCAGCAGCTTAAACCGCCCGAGCAGCTCTGGGGCCAACGTCCTGACTTTC
TRBV11-3	few	TRBJ2-2	14	-	CASSLGTNTGELFF	TGTGCCAGCAGCTTAGGGACAAACACCGGGGAGCTGTTTTTT
TRBV5-4	-	TRBJ1-1	16	-	CASSSARTTRDTEAFF	TGTGCCAGCAGCAGTGCCCGGACCACTAGGGACACTGAAGCTTTCTTT
TRBV5-1	-	TRBJ1-1	14	TRBD1	CASSLVGQGAEAFF	TGCGCCAGCAGCTTGGTGGGACAGGGGGCTGAAGCTTTCTTT
TRBV10-1	-	TRBJ2-1	16	TRBD2	CASSDLRGLEASEQFF	TGCGCCAGCAGTGATCTCCGGGGACTAGAGGCGAGTGAGCAGTTCTTC
TRBV19	-	TRBJ1-1	14	-	CASSIAGIGTEAFF	TGTGCCAGTAGTATAGCTGGGATCGGAACTGAAGCTTTCTTT
TRBV5-1	-	TRBJ1-1	13	-	CASSALGDTEAFF	TGCGCCAGCAGCGCGCTGGGTGACACTGAAGCTTTCTTT
TRBV5-4	few	TRBJ1-6	15	-	CASNQGALGNSPLHF	TGTGCCAGCAACCAAGGGGCATTGGGTAATTCACCCCTCCACTTT
TRBV10-2	-	TRBJ2-7	13	-	CATESSLSYEQYF	TGCGCCACTGAGTCATCATTATCCTACGAGCAGTACTTC
TRBV2	few	TRBJ2-3	11	-	CASSEADTQYF	TGTGCCAGCAGTGAAGCGGATACGCAGTATTTT
TRBV19	-	TRBJ1-2	15	-	CASSIDLDRGYGYTF	TGTGCCAGTAGTATAGACCTCGATCGCGGCTATGGCTACACCTTC
TRBV4-3	-	TRBJ1-2	15	-	CASSQDKETFYGYTF	TGCGCCAGCAGCCAAGATAAGGAGACTTTCTATGGCTACACCTTC
TRBV4-2	once	TRBJ1-6	17	-	CASSQDGVEAYGSPLHF	TGTGCCAGCAGCCAAGATGGGGTTGAGGCATATGGTTCACCCCTCCACTTT
TRBV9	few	TRBJ2-1	15	-	CASPIGDGSQNEQFF	TGTGCCAGCCCTATTGGGGACGGATCTCAAAATGAGCAGTTCTTC
TRBV28	few	TRBJ1-5	12	-	CASSFTYQPQHF	TGTGCCAGCAGTTTTACCTATCAGCCCCAGCATTTT
TRBV5-1	-	TRBJ2-5	15	-	CASSTGRGVAETQYF	TGCGCCAGCAGCACGGGCAGGGGAGTAGCGGAGACCCAGTACTTC
TRBV9	once	TRBJ2-4	13	-	CASSGGRENIQYF	TGTGCCAGCAGCGGGGGCAGAGAAAACATTCAGTACTTC
TRBV2	few	TRBJ2-2	17	-	CASSEKLGRVFPGELFF	TGTGCCAGCAGTGAGAAATTGGGCAGGGTGTTCCCCGGGGAGCTGTTTTTT
TRBV6-8	-	TRBJ2-4	17	-	CASRGGHREIAKNIQYF	TGTGCCAGCAGAGGGGGACACAGGGAAATAGCCAAAAACATTCAGTACTTC
TRBV2	-	TRBJ1-2	13	-	CASSERGTGGYTF	TGTGCCAGCAGTGAAAGGGGGACGGGGGGCTACACCTTC
TRBV9	once	TRBJ1-4	17	TRBD1	CASSSGTGPTTNEKLFF	TGTGCCAGCAGCTCGGGGACAGGACCCACAACTAATGAAAAACTGTTTTTT
TRBV7-3	-	TRBJ1-1	15	-	CASSLTGGSNTEAFF	TGTGCCAGCAGCTTAACAGGTGGGAGTAACACTGAAGCTTTCTTT
TRBV6-5	-	TRBJ1-5	12	-	CASSPGGQPQHF	TGTGCCAGCAGTCCCGGGGGTCAGCCCCAGCATTTT
TRBV5-1	-	TRBJ1-4	17	TRBD1	CASSSRTGRVTNEKLFF	TGCGCCAGCAGCTCCAGGACAGGGAGGGTTACTAATGAAAAACTGTTTTTT
TRBV18	-	TRBJ1-2	14	-	CASSQSPREYGYTF	TGTGCCAGCTCGCAATCCCCCAGGGAATATGGCTACACCTTC
TRBV29-1	-	TRBJ1-1	10	-	CSGLNTEAFF	TGCAGCGGCCTGAACACTGAAGCTTTCTTT
TRBV10-1	-	TRBJ2-2	18	-	CASSESGGLRLNTGELFF	TGCGCCAGCAGTGAGTCTGGGGGGCTCCGTCTGAACACCGGGGAGCTGTTTTTT
TRBV30	-	TRBJ1-4	15	-	CAWTDFWGTNEKLFF	TGTGCCTGGACCGATTTTTGGGGGACTAATGAAAAACTGTTTTTT
TRBV10-2	-	TRBJ1-3	12	-	CASSIEGNTIYF	TGCGCCAGCAGTATAGAGGGAAACACCATATATTTT
TRBV14	-	TRBJ2-1	14	-	CASSQAVGDNEQFF	TGTGCCAGCAGCCAAGCGGTAGGTGACAATGAGCAGTTCTTC
TRBV7-9	-	TRBJ2-3	14	-	CASSSRLIPHTQYF	TGTGCCAGCAGCTCCCGGTTAATTCCTCATACGCAGTATTTT
TRBV6-5	-	TRBJ1-1	12	-	CASSTVNTEAFF	TGTGCCAGCAGTACAGTGAACACTGAAGCTTTCTTT
TRBV30	-	TRBJ2-7	14	TRBD2	CAWSVAGVGYEQYF	TGTGCCTGGAGTGTCGCGGGGGTAGGGTACGAGCAGTACTTC
TRBV19	-	TRBJ1-4	13	-	CASRDSLTEKLFF	TGTGCCAGTAGGGACAGCCTGACCGAAAAACTGTTTTTT
TRBV10-3	-	TRBJ2-1	15	TRBD1	CAISEGRTGGDEQFF	TGTGCCATCAGTGAGGGGAGGACAGGGGGCGATGAGCAGTTCTTC
TRBV6-1	-	TRBJ1-2	15	TRBD1	CASSEDRAVFYGYTF	TGTGCCAGCAGCGAAGACAGGGCCGTATTCTATGGCTACACCTTC
TRBV5-6	-	TRBJ1-3	13	-	CASSSTSGNTIYF	TGTGCCAGCAGCTCTACCTCTGGAAACACCATATATTTT
TRBV7-9	-	TRBJ1-1	13	-	CASRNSGSSEAFF	TGTGCCAGCCGTAACTCAGGGAGCTCTGAAGCTTTCTTT
TRBV5-1	-	TRBJ1-1	13	-	CASSETGNTEAFF	TGCGCCAGCAGCGAAACTGGGAACACTGAAGCTTTCTTT
TRBV30	-	TRBJ1-1	12	-	CAWSGQFTEAFF	TGTGCCTGGAGCGGACAGTTCACTGAAGCTTTCTTT
TRBV9	-	TRBJ2-1	14	-	CASSVTELHNEQFF	TGTGCCAGCAGCGTAACCGAATTGCACAATGAGCAGTTCTTC
TRBV4-1	-	TRBJ2-5	14	TRBD1	CASSPTGGEETQYF	TGCGCCAGCAGCCCGACAGGGGGCGAAGAGACCCAGTACTTC
TRBV6-1	few	TRBJ2-3	16	TRBD1	CASSERQGAGTDTQYF	TGTGCCAGCAGTGAAAGACAGGGGGCTGGTACAGATACGCAGTATTTT
TRBV4-2	-	TRBJ2-6	17	-	CASSPDNSVSGANVLTF	TGTGCCAGCAGCCCCGACAACTCCGTCTCTGGGGCCAACGTCCTGACTTTC
TRBV5-1	once	TRBJ1-1	15	-	CASSLNYRDLGEAFF	TGCGCCAGCAGCTTAAACTACAGGGATCTAGGTGAAGCTTTCTTT
TRBV7-8	once	TRBJ1-5	18	TRBD1	CASSAGQGILSSNQPQHF	TGTGCCAGCAGCGCTGGACAGGGAATTCTCTCAAGCAATCAGCCCCAGCATTTT
TRBV18	few	TRBJ1-4	16	TRBD1	CASSPGTGGLLEKLFF	TGTGCCAGCTCACCGGGGACAGGGGGCTTACTCGAAAAACTGTTTTTT
TRBV10-3	-	TRBJ2-7	13	-	CAMAADRAYEQYF	TGTGCCATGGCGGCAGACAGAGCCTACGAGCAGTACTTC